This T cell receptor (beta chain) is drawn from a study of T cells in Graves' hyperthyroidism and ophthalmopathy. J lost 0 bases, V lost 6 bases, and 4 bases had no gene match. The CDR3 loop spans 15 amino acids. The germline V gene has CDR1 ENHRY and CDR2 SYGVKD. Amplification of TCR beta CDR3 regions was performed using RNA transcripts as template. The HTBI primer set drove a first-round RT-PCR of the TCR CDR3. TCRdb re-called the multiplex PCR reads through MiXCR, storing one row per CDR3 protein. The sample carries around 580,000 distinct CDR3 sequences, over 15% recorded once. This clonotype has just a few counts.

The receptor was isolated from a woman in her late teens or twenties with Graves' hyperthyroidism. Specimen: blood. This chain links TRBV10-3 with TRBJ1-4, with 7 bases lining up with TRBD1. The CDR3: CAIRGDSATNEKLFF. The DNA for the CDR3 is TGTGCCATCAGGGGGGACAGTGCAACTAATGAAAAACTGTTTTTT.